One and the same sample provided the 9 T cell receptor beta chains below, sequenced in a study of blood T cell repertoires in COVID-19. TCRdb keeps only in-frame clones here, not all; method: immunoSEQ multiplex PCR. Here the sample spans roughly 250,000 clones, around 93% being singletons. Sequenced: PBMCs or T cells enriched from blood (not recorded which). The receptors stem from a human donor in a cohort exposed to, infected with or recovered from COVID-19 (not recorded which). The donor label of this sample is uncertain.

The J gene is TRBJ1-2, the V gene TRBV6-5; 7 nucleotides align to TRBD1. V was clipped by 10 bases and J by 5 bases; unmatched bases: 16. Germline CDR1 reads MNHEY; CDR2 reads SVGAGI. The CDR3 runs 15 residues. The CDR3 DNA follows: TGTGCCATCGGATTTGGTCAGGGGGTTTTGTATGGCTACACCTTC. Encoded protein: CAIGFGQGVLYGYTF.

The chain recombines TRBV30 with TRBJ1-5; TRBD1 matches at 7 bases. CDR3 length equals 13 residues. Germline CDR1 and CDR2: GTSNPN and SVGIG (reference sequence). Trimming took 5 bases from V and 3 from J; bases not matched to a gene: 4. This chain's CDR3 is CAWSTGVNQPQHF. DNA of the CDR3: TGTGCCTGGTCCACAGGGGTCAATCAGCCCCAGCATTTT.

This clone was detected only once. This chain uses TRBV2 with TRBJ1-1, with D perhaps matching TRBD1 (5 bases). Germline V gives CDR1 SNHLY, CDR2 FYNNEI. The CDR3 is made up of 12 amino acids. V lost 10 bases and J lost 4, with 13 bases in between. CDR3: CATPGDGTEAFF. The CDR3 region has the DNA TGTGCCACCCCGGGGGACGGCACTGAAGCTTTCTTT. The complete variable domain, with remaining parts taken from reference TRBV2 and TRBJ1-1, reads EPEVTQTPSHQVTQMGQEVILRCVPISNHLYFYWYRQILGQKVEFLVSFYNNEISEKSEIFDDQFSVERPDGSNFTLKIRSTKLEDSAMYFCATPGDGTEAFFGQGTRLTVV.

V is TRBV24-1 and J is TRBJ2-7; D unresolved. Per the germline V gene, CDR1 is KGHDR and CDR2 is SFDVKD. V lost 5 bases and J lost 4, with 11 bases in between. The CDR3 is 13 amino acids. The CDR3 is CATSVGSQYEQYF. The CDR3 nucleotides read TGTGCCACCAGTGTGGGTAGCCAGTACGAGCAGTACTTC.

This chain uses TRBV18 with TRBJ2-7; 8 positions match TRBD1. Germline lookup yields CDR1 KGHSH and CDR2 LQKENI. V lost 6 bases to trimming and J lost 2 bases; unmatched junction nucleotides: 3. There are 13 residues in the CDR3. CDR3 bases: TGTGCCAGCTCCCAACAGGGGGCCTACGAGCAGTACTTC. Protein sequence: CASSQQGAYEQYF.

The chain has TRBV5-1 and TRBJ1-4; 9 positions agree with TRBD1. With V trimmed by 3 bases and J by 5 bases, 5 bases remained unmatched. The CDR3 extends over 15 amino acids. Germline assignment: CDR1 SGHRS and CDR2 YFSETQ. The CDR3: CASSSTGGKNEKLFF. The CDR3 DNA sequence: TGCGCCAGCAGCTCCACAGGGGGCAAAAATGAAAAACTGTTTTTT.

The chain couples TRBV5-1 to TRBJ1-2; 9 bases map to TRBD1. The V gene end was trimmed by 1 base and the J gene end by 8 bases; junction bases not matched to a gene: 9. The germline V gene has CDR1 SGHRS and CDR2 YFSETQ. The CDR3 runs to 15 residues. In DNA form, the CDR3 reads TGCGCCAGCAGCTTGACCCGGACAGGGGCAACAGGCTACACCTTC. Translation gives CASSLTRTGATGYTF.

The V gene is TRBV6-5, the J gene TRBJ2-2; TRBD2 aligns across 12 bases. The J segment lost 7 bases and the V segment lost 7 bases, leaving 7 bases of the junction unmatched. This CDR3 is built from 15 residues. Germline values: CDR1 MNHEY, CDR2 SVGAGI. CDR3 sequence: CASTASGGAFGELFF. DNA for the CDR3: TGTGCCAGCACCGCTAGCGGGGGGGCTTTCGGGGAGCTGTTTTTT.

In its sample, this clone was seen a few times. The V gene is TRBV12-5, the J gene TRBJ1-1; D remains unclear. In germline, CDR1 is LGHNT, CDR2 FRNRAP. This CDR3 region has 15 residues. V was shortened by 2 bases and J by 3 bases, with 13 bases between the two germline ends. The DNA of the CDR3 is TGTGCTAGTGGTTTGTCCAGCACAGCTTACACTGAAGCTTTCTTT. As protein: CASGLSSTAYTEAFF.